This T cell receptor (beta chain) stems from a study of cytomegalovirus exposure and HLA in healthy donors. Study at large: Earlier sequencing of 150 million to 200 million T cells yielded fewer than 140 million unique TCR beta sequences.

Regarding this clone: Its antigen is unknown.

CDR1 and CDR2 from the germline V gene are MNHEY and SMNVEV (reference sequence). This CDR3 has 14 amino acids. Trimming cost V 6 bases and J 4 bases, with 15 bases left between them. Amplification used 60 Vbeta primers and 13 Jbeta primers. Data came from immunoSEQ multiplex PCR; TCRdb stores just in-frame clones and leaves some out. The sample includes about 140,000 clones, around 80% of them seen just once. Study-wide results and caveats: Rarity held for most TCR sequences, but there were some public TCRs that occurred in many donors.

The sequence was obtained from a man in his late teens or twenties in good health and CMV-seropositive. V gene TRBV27 combines with J gene TRBJ2-5; D perhaps matches TRBD2 (5 bases). The sequencing input was PBMCs. The CDR3 DNA reads TGTGCCAGCAGGCCCCCACGGAGGCCAGAGACCCAGTACTTC. Its translation: CASRPPRRPETQYF.